Listed here is a single T cell receptor beta chain. Its antigen is still unknown. One end of the junction varies from germline; a read error may be responsible. The germline CDR1 and CDR2 sequences are WNHNN and SYGVQD (reference sequence). There are 13 residues in the CDR3. The authors sequenced patients whose flow cytometry had shown CD8+CD57+ cell expansion. Every one of the patients had aplastic anemia (severe, acquired). Sampling of blood occurred while the patients had still received no therapy. This specimen comes from a study of CD8+CD57+ T cells in acquired aplastic anemia. According to the study, genomic DNA was the template for TCR beta VDJ and CDR3 profiling. From the reads, TCRdb called clonotypes with MiXCR, one entry per CDR3 protein. The data contain around 19,000 distinct CDR3 sequences, almost 40% of them seen just once; the ten biggest clones take up over 75%. General study results and limits: Patient-derived CD8+CD57+ populations exhibited diminished diversity relative to total CD4+ and CD8+ pools. In common between the patients and the controls were approximately 28 CD8+ CDR3 sequences.

The V call is TRBV10-1, the J call TRBJ1-2; no clear D gene. The clonotype originates from a human donor with aplastic anemia. Source material: CD8+CD57+ T cells sorted from PBMCs. This sample's subset: bead-enriched CD8+CD57+ effector memory T cells from SAA patients. DNA for the CDR3: TGCGCCAGCAGTCCAACACCCGACTATGGCTGCACCTTC. Its protein is CASSPTPDYGCTF.